This TCR beta chain was captured in a study of blood T cell repertoires in COVID-19. TCRdb's table, derived via immunoSEQ multiplex PCR, lists solely in-frame clones and lacks some. The table has about 88,000 clones, roughly nine tenths seen once. The length of the CDR3 is 15 residues. From germline, CDR1 is SGHTA and CDR2 FQGTGA. Losses at the gene ends were 5 bases for V and 4 bases for J; bases not matched to a gene: 6. The specimen was peripheral blood. This clonotype was sampled from a male donor with acute or convalescent COVID-19. The V call is TRBV7-3, the J call TRBJ2-3; 10 bases fit TRBD1. The CDR3, as DNA: TGTGCCAGCAGCCCAGGACAGGGGGGCGCAGATACGCAGTATTTT. Translating it yields CASSPGQGGADTQYF.